This is a list of T cell receptor beta chains from one sample in a study of blood T cell repertoires in COVID-19. Profiling relied on immunoSEQ multiplex PCR, and the TCRdb table lists in-frame clones only, not all of them. The sample records under 45,000 clones, 70% to 90% being singletons. The sample consisted of peripheral blood. These receptors were taken from a man in his sixties with active COVID-19. Each CDR3 is given with its conserved first and last residue. The D gene is left open where the match is weak. Size values are once, few and many counts, or a class for expanded clones, and some rows have none.

CDR3 DNA: TGTGCCACCAGTGATTTAAGAGGAGGTAATGAGCAGTTCTTC; CDR3 protein: CATSDLRGGNEQFF; clone size: -; V gene: TRBV24-1; D gene: -; J gene: TRBJ2-1
CDR3 DNA: TGTGCCAGCACCCGGCGGGCAGCTTGGGGCACTGAAGCTTTCTTT; CDR3 protein: CASTRRAAWGTEAFF; clone size: -; V gene: TRBV5-6; D gene: -; J gene: TRBJ1-1
CDR3 DNA: TGTGCCAGCAGCTTATGGCAGGGGGGGAACACTGAAGCTTTCTTT; CDR3 protein: CASSLWQGGNTEAFF; clone size: -; V gene: TRBV13; D gene: TRBD1; J gene: TRBJ1-1
CDR3 DNA: TGTGCCAGTAGTATCTTCGCTACTAGCGGGAGGGCTGGGGAGACCCAGTACTTC; CDR3 protein: CASSIFATSGRAGETQYF; clone size: -; V gene: TRBV19; D gene: TRBD2; J gene: TRBJ2-5
CDR3 DNA: TGTGCCAGCAGCTTTGAGCGGGGATCCTACGAGCAGTACTTC; CDR3 protein: CASSFERGSYEQYF; clone size: -; V gene: TRBV5-4; D gene: TRBD2; J gene: TRBJ2-7
CDR3 DNA: TGTGCCAGCAGCCAGGGAGGAAGCACCGATGAGCAGTTCTTC; CDR3 protein: CASSQGGSTDEQFF; clone size: -; V gene: TRBV7-3; D gene: -; J gene: TRBJ2-1
CDR3 DNA: TGTGCCAGTAGTCTGGGAGGCGGCGATGAGCAGTTCTTC; CDR3 protein: CASSLGGGDEQFF; clone size: -; V gene: TRBV19; D gene: -; J gene: TRBJ2-1
CDR3 DNA: TGTGCCAGCAGCCCGAGAGTGGGACAGGCCACGGGGGAGCAGTTCTTC; CDR3 protein: CASSPRVGQATGEQFF; clone size: -; V gene: TRBV9; D gene: TRBD1; J gene: TRBJ2-1
CDR3 DNA: TGCGCCAGCAGCCAAGATAGAAGAATGAACACTGAAGCTTTCTTT; CDR3 protein: CASSQDRRMNTEAFF; clone size: medium-sized; V gene: TRBV4-1; D gene: -; J gene: TRBJ1-1
CDR3 DNA: TGTGCCAGCTCACCGGGACTAAGGGATACGCAGTATTTT; CDR3 protein: CASSPGLRDTQYF; clone size: -; V gene: TRBV18; D gene: TRBD2; J gene: TRBJ2-3
CDR3 DNA: TGTGCCAGCAGCCCCGGGACTAGCGTAACGAAAGAGACCCAGTACTTC; CDR3 protein: CASSPGTSVTKETQYF; clone size: -; V gene: TRBV5-4; D gene: TRBD2; J gene: TRBJ2-5
CDR3 DNA: TGTGCCAGCAGTGTCGAGAGCTCCTACGAGCAGTACTTC; CDR3 protein: CASSVESSYEQYF; clone size: -; V gene: TRBV2; D gene: -; J gene: TRBJ2-7
CDR3 DNA: TGTGCCATCAGCGTAGCGGGAGCAAACGGGGAGCTGTTTTTT; CDR3 protein: CAISVAGANGELFF; clone size: once; V gene: TRBV10-3; D gene: TRBD2; J gene: TRBJ2-2
CDR3 DNA: TGCGCCAGCAGCCAAGAAGGACACCAGTATTTT; CDR3 protein: CASSQEGHQYF; clone size: -; V gene: TRBV4-1; D gene: -; J gene: TRBJ2-3
CDR3 DNA: TGTGCCAGCAGCGTAGAGATCGGGGAGCAGTTCTTC; CDR3 protein: CASSVEIGEQFF; clone size: medium-sized; V gene: TRBV9; D gene: -; J gene: TRBJ2-1
CDR3 DNA: TGTGCCAGTAGTATAGGCGGGGGGCTCGGACAGCCCCAGCATTTT; CDR3 protein: CASSIGGGLGQPQHF; clone size: few; V gene: TRBV19; D gene: -; J gene: TRBJ1-5
CDR3 DNA: TGTGCCATCCGGGACAGCGAAACACGCGAGCAGTACTTC; CDR3 protein: CAIRDSETREQYF; clone size: -; V gene: TRBV10-3; D gene: TRBD1; J gene: TRBJ2-7
CDR3 DNA: TGTGCCAGCAGTTTTCACCAGAGCGGGAAAGATACGCAGTATTTT; CDR3 protein: CASSFHQSGKDTQYF; clone size: -; V gene: TRBV6-5; D gene: TRBD2; J gene: TRBJ2-3
CDR3 DNA: TGTGCCACCAGCAGGGGGCTTACCATGCAGTTCTTC; CDR3 protein: CATSRGLTMQFF; clone size: -; V gene: TRBV15; D gene: -; J gene: TRBJ2-1
CDR3 DNA: TGCAGCGTTGAAAGCGTCACAGGGCCGAACACTGAAGCTTTCTTT; CDR3 protein: CSVESVTGPNTEAFF; clone size: -; V gene: TRBV29-1; D gene: -; J gene: TRBJ1-1
CDR3 DNA: TGTGCCAGCAGCCATCTAGCGGATTCCTACGAGCAGTACTTC; CDR3 protein: CASSHLADSYEQYF; clone size: -; V gene: TRBV7-8; D gene: TRBD2; J gene: TRBJ2-7
CDR3 DNA: TGTGCCAGCAGCGTCGGGACACCGAGCTCCTACGAGCAGTACTTC; CDR3 protein: CASSVGTPSSYEQYF; clone size: -; V gene: TRBV9; D gene: -; J gene: TRBJ2-7
CDR3 DNA: TGTGCCAGCAGCCCACGACTAGCGGGAGATCGGGGCACCGGGGAGCTGTTTTTT; CDR3 protein: CASSPRLAGDRGTGELFF; clone size: -; V gene: TRBV7-3; D gene: TRBD2; J gene: TRBJ2-2
CDR3 DNA: TGTGCCAGCAGTTGGGGGGTCTACGAGCAGTACTTC; CDR3 protein: CASSWGVYEQYF; clone size: -; V gene: TRBV6-2/TRBV6-3; D gene: -; J gene: TRBJ2-7
CDR3 DNA: TGTGCCAGCAGCCTTAGCGCAGAGAGCTCCTACGAGCAGTACTTC; CDR3 protein: CASSLSAESSYEQYF; clone size: -; V gene: TRBV7-3; D gene: -; J gene: TRBJ2-7
CDR3 DNA: TGTGCCAGCAGCCCCAGGGGGTTTGGTGCCAATGAGCAGTTCTTC; CDR3 protein: CASSPRGFGANEQFF; clone size: -; V gene: TRBV7-8; D gene: TRBD1; J gene: TRBJ2-1
CDR3 DNA: TGTGCCAGCAATAAGGGACTTCTAAATTCACCCCTCCACTTT; CDR3 protein: CASNKGLLNSPLHF; clone size: -; V gene: TRBV6-5; D gene: -; J gene: TRBJ1-6
CDR3 DNA: TGTGCCAGCAGCTTAGATCGGACACAAGAGACCCAGTACTTC; CDR3 protein: CASSLDRTQETQYF; clone size: -; V gene: TRBV11-3; D gene: -; J gene: TRBJ2-5
CDR3 DNA: TGTGCCAGCAGCTCCAGGGGCGGAGAGACCCAGTACTTC; CDR3 protein: CASSSRGGETQYF; clone size: -; V gene: TRBV28; D gene: -; J gene: TRBJ2-5
CDR3 DNA: TGCGCCAGCAGCTTGGCCCTAGCGGGAGTGTACGAGCAGTACTTC; CDR3 protein: CASSLALAGVYEQYF; clone size: few; V gene: TRBV5-1; D gene: TRBD2; J gene: TRBJ2-7
CDR3 DNA: TGTGCCAGCAGTTGGGGAACGGGAGGTTCCTACGAGCAGTACTTC; CDR3 protein: CASSWGTGGSYEQYF; clone size: few; V gene: TRBV27; D gene: TRBD2; J gene: TRBJ2-7
CDR3 DNA: TGTGCCAGCTCACAGGACAGAGCCGGGGAGCTGTTTTTT; CDR3 protein: CASSQDRAGELFF; clone size: once; V gene: TRBV18; D gene: -; J gene: TRBJ2-2
CDR3 DNA: TGTGCCAGCAGTCGCGGTTCCTACTACGAGCAGTACTTC; CDR3 protein: CASSRGSYYEQYF; clone size: -; V gene: TRBV6-5; D gene: -; J gene: TRBJ2-7
CDR3 DNA: TGTGCCAGTAGTTACAGGGGAAGCTATGGCTACACCTTC; CDR3 protein: CASSYRGSYGYTF; clone size: few; V gene: TRBV19; D gene: TRBD1; J gene: TRBJ1-2
CDR3 DNA: TGTGCCAGCTCACCAGTACCGAGCTCCTACAATGAGCAGTTCTTC; CDR3 protein: CASSPVPSSYNEQFF; clone size: -; V gene: TRBV18; D gene: -; J gene: TRBJ2-1
CDR3 DNA: TGTGCCAGCAAGGCAGGGGGCACTGAAGCTTTCTTT; CDR3 protein: CASKAGGTEAFF; clone size: -; V gene: TRBV5-4; D gene: TRBD1; J gene: TRBJ1-1
CDR3 DNA: TGTGCCAGCAGCGCATCGACAGGCCTCTCTGGAAACACCATATATTTT; CDR3 protein: CASSASTGLSGNTIYF; clone size: -; V gene: TRBV9; D gene: -; J gene: TRBJ1-3
CDR3 DNA: TGTGCCAGTAGTATAGCGGGAGGGAACAATGAGCAGTTCTTC; CDR3 protein: CASSIAGGNNEQFF; clone size: -; V gene: TRBV19; D gene: TRBD2; J gene: TRBJ2-1
CDR3 DNA: TGCGCCAGCAGCCAAAACATTCCGACTAGCGGGAGAGGAGATACGCAGTATTTT; CDR3 protein: CASSQNIPTSGRGDTQYF; clone size: -; V gene: TRBV4-1; D gene: TRBD2; J gene: TRBJ2-3
CDR3 DNA: TGTGCCAGCAGTTACCTACGACAGGGGGACAACGAGCAGTACTTC; CDR3 protein: CASSYLRQGDNEQYF; clone size: -; V gene: TRBV6-6; D gene: TRBD1; J gene: TRBJ2-7
CDR3 DNA: TGTGCCTGGAGTGTAGTTGGCGGGCAGTACTTC; CDR3 protein: CAWSVVGGQYF; clone size: -; V gene: TRBV30; D gene: -; J gene: TRBJ2-7
CDR3 DNA: TGTGCCAGCAGCTTAGTTTCCCAGCGGGAGTTCGACGAGCAGTACTTC; CDR3 protein: CASSLVSQREFDEQYF; clone size: few; V gene: TRBV7-8; D gene: TRBD2; J gene: TRBJ2-7